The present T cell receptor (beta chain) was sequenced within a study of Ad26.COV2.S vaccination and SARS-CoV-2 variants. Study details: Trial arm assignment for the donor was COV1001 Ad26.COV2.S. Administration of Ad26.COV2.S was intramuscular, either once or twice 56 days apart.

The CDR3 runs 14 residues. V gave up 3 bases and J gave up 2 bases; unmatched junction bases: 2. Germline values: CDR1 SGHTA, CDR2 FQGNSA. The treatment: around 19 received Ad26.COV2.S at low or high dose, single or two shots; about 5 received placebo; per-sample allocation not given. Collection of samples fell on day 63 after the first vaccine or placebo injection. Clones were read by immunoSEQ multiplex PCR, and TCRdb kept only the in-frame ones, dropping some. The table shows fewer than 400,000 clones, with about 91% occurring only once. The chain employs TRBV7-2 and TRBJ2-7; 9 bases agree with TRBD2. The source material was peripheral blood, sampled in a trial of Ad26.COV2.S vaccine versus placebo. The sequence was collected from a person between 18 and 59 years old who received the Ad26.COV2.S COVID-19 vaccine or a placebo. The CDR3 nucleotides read TGTGCCAGCAGCTTGACTAGCGGTCCCTACGAGCAGTACTTC. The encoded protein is CASSLTSGPYEQYF. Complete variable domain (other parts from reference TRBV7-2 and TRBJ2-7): GAGVSQSPSNKVTEKGKDVELRCDPISGHTALYWYRQSLGQGLEFLIYFQGNSAPDKSGLPSDRFSAERTGGSVSTLTIQRTQQEDSAVYLCASSLTSGPYEQYFGPGTRLTVT.